Reported below is one T cell receptor (beta chain). This entry comes from a study of blood T cell repertoires in COVID-19. The wider study: Samples came from the United States, Italy and Spain, spanning acute and convalescent COVID-19.

Clones were read by immunoSEQ multiplex PCR, and TCRdb kept only the in-frame ones, dropping some. In the table there are 360,000 or so clones, roughly 87% of which are singletons. The germline V gene has CDR1 KGHSH and CDR2 LQKENI. V lost 6 bases and J lost 4; bases outside the gene matches: 5. The CDR3 has 14 residues. Cohort allocation depended upon clinical history that participants reported. The sample taken for sequencing was PBMCs or T cells enriched from blood (not recorded which). The chain combines TRBV18 with TRBJ2-2; 7 bases are a match to TRBD2. This clonotype was obtained from a woman aged 25 to 39 who had recovered from COVID-19. The CDR3 reads CASSSGGSTGELFF. CDR3 nucleotide sequence: TGTGCCAGCTCGTCCGGGGGGTCCACCGGGGAGCTGTTTTTT.